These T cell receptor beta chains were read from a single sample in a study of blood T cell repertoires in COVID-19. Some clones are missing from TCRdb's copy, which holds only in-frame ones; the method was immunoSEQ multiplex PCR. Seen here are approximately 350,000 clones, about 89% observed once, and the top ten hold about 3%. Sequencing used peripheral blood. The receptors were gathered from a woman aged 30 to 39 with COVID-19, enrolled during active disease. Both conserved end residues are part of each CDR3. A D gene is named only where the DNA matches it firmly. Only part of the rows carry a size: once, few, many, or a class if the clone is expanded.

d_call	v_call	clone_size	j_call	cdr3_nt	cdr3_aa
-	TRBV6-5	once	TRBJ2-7	TGTGCCAGCAGGGAGAGCTCCTACGAGCAGTACTTC	CASRESSYEQYF
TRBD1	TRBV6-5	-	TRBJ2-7	TGTGCCAGCAGTTACTTTAGGACAGGGGGCCGCGAGCAGTACTTC	CASSYFRTGGREQYF
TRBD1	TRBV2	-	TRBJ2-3	TGTGCCAGCAGAGCGCCGGGACAGGGGTCAAATACGCAGTATTTT	CASRAPGQGSNTQYF
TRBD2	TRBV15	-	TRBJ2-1	TGTGCCACCAGCAGGCTAGCGGGGGCCCCTTCCCCATACAATGAGCAGTTCTTC	CATSRLAGAPSPYNEQFF
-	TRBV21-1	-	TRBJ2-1	TGTGCCAGCAGCAACCTCGGACTGAATGAGCAGTTCTTC	CASSNLGLNEQFF
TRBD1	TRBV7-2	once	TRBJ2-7	TGTGCCAGCAGCTTTCCGTCGACAGGGGGCTACGAGCAGTACTTC	CASSFPSTGGYEQYF
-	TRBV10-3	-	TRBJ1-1	TGTGCCATCAGTGAGGGCCCAGGGGACACTGAAGCTTTCTTT	CAISEGPGDTEAFF
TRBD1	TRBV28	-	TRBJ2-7	TGTGCCAGCAGTAGGGGGGGGACAGGGGTGATAGAGCAGTACTTC	CASSRGGTGVIEQYF
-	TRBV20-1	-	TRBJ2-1	TGCAGTGCTCGGGGAGGGGGTGAGCAGTTCTTC	CSARGGGEQFF
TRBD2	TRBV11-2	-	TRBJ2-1	TGTGCCAGCAGCACGCATAGCGGGAATAGGAATGAGCAGTTCTTC	CASSTHSGNRNEQFF
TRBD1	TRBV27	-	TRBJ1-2	TGTGCCAGCAGTAACACAGGGGAATTATATGGCTACACCTTC	CASSNTGELYGYTF
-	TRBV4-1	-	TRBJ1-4	TGCGCCAGCAGCCAAGAAGGGCGGGATAATGAAAAACTGTTTTTT	CASSQEGRDNEKLFF
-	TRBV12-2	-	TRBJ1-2	TGTGCAAGTCGCTTCATCAAGTTCGACAGAGTTCGCTATGGCTACACCTTC	CASRFIKFDRVRYGYTF
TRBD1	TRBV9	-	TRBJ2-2	TGTGCCAGCAGCGGCAACAGGGGGCTCGGAACCGGGGAGCTGTTTTTT	CASSGNRGLGTGELFF
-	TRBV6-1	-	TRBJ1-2	TGTGCCAGCAGTGAACGAGCTAACTATGGCTACACCTTC	CASSERANYGYTF
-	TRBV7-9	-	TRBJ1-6	TGTGCCAGCAGCTTGACCCTAGGGGGGGAATCACCCCTCCACTTT	CASSLTLGGESPLHF
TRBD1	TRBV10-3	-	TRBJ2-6	TGTGCCATCAGTCGGACAGGGGGCACGACCTCTGGGGCCAACGTCCTGACTTTC	CAISRTGGTTSGANVLTF
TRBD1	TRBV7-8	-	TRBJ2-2	TGTGCCAGCAGCGTACAGGGGGGAACCGGGGAGCTGTTTTTT	CASSVQGGTGELFF
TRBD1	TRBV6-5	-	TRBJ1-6	TGTGCCAGCAGGGGGGACAGGGCCAATTCACCCCTCCACTTT	CASRGDRANSPLHF
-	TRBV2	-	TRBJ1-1	TGTGCCAGCAGTGTACAGGGGAACACTGAAGCTTTCTTT	CASSVQGNTEAFF
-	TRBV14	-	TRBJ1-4	TGTGCCAGCAGCCATTCTGGCAGGGGCCCTGAAAAACTGTTTTTT	CASSHSGRGPEKLFF
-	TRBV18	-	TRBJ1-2	TGTGCCAGCTCACCCCAGGGACACCTTGAGGGCTACACCTTC	CASSPQGHLEGYTF
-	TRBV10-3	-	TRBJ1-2	TGTGCCATCAGCGCTGGTCAGGACTATGGCTACACCTTC	CAISAGQDYGYTF
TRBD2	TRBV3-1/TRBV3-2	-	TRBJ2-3	TGTGCCAGCAGCTCACGGGGGGGAGATACGCAGTATTTT	CASSSRGGDTQYF
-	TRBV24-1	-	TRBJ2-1	TGTGCCACCGCCAGCAGCTTGGGGACGGGGGATGAGCAGTTCTTC	CATASSLGTGDEQFF
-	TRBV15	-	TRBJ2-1	TGTGCCACCAGCGGAACACGGGGGAACAATGAGCAGTTCTTC	CATSGTRGNNEQFF
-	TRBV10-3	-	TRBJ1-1	TGTGCCATCATGAATGGGGGCCAGTTGAACACTGAAGCTTTCTTT	CAIMNGGQLNTEAFF
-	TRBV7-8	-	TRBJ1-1	TGTGCCAGCAGCTTAGCCGGGAACACTGAAGCTTTCTTT	CASSLAGNTEAFF
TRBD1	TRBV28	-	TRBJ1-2	TGTGCCAGCATGACAGGGAATGGCTACACCTTC	CASMTGNGYTF
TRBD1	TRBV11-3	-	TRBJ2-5	TGTGCCAGCAGCCCGCGATCCGGACAGGGGAAGGTCACCAAAGAGACCCAGTACTTC	CASSPRSGQGKVTKETQYF
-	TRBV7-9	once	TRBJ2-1	TGTGCCAGCAGCTCGCCCAAGCGGGCTTCCTACAATGAGCAGTTCTTC	CASSSPKRASYNEQFF
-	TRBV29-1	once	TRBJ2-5	TGCAGCGTTGAAGGACAGGAAGAGACCCAGTACTTC	CSVEGQEETQYF